The 21 T cell receptor beta chains below come from one sample, sequenced in a study of blood T cell repertoires in COVID-19. Assay used: immunoSEQ multiplex PCR; TCRdb lists only in-frame clones, some missing. Altogether 200,000 to 300,000 clones are present, about 87% being singletons, with the ten largest covering 5.2%. The sequencing sample was made of peripheral blood. The source is a woman aged 60-75 years with COVID-19, enrolled during active disease.

This rearrangement joins TRBV30 to TRBJ2-3; 13 bases agree with TRBD2. The CDR3 sequence is 17 residues long. CDR1 and CDR2 from the germline V gene are GTSNPN and SVGIG (reference sequence). The trim removed 0 bases at V and 4 bases at J, leaving 7 bases unmatched. In DNA form, the CDR3 reads TGTGCCTGGAGTGTACTGGGGACTAGCGGGATCGCAGATACGCAGTATTTT. This encodes CAWSVLGTSGIADTQYF.

This chain uses TRBV18 with TRBJ2-3, with 10 bases matching TRBD2. With 6 bases clipped from V and 0 bases from J, the junction kept 12 bases outside the gene matches. The CDR3 loop spans 18 amino acids. The germline V gene encodes CDR1 KGHSH and CDR2 LQKENI. The CDR3 nucleotides read TGTGCCAGCTCCCGACGGCTAGCGGGAGAAAGGAGCACAGATACGCAGTATTTT. Its protein is CASSRRLAGERSTDTQYF.

The chain combines TRBV27 with TRBJ1-1; 12 bases agree with TRBD1. V was pared by 0 bases and J by 5 bases, with 7 bases of the junction left unmatched. Per the germline V gene, CDR1 is MNHEY and CDR2 is SMNVEV (reference sequence). The CDR3 loop spans 17 amino acids. The CDR3, as DNA: TGTGCCAGCAGTTTATCGGCTGGGACAGGGGGCAGGACTGAAGCTTTCTTT. Its protein is CASSLSAGTGGRTEAFF.

This chain uses TRBV6-4 with TRBJ2-1; TRBD2 agrees at 11 bases. J gave up 3 bases and V 6 bases, and 7 bases lay outside the gene matches. Germline CDR1 and CDR2: MRHNA and SNTAGT. The length of the CDR3 is 16 residues. The CDR3 DNA follows: TGTGCCAGCAGCGCCGAGACTAGCGGGGACTACAATGAGCAGTTCTTC. This gives the protein CASSAETSGDYNEQFF.

The chain carries TRBV18 and TRBJ1-1; D not resolved. The CDR3 is made up of 13 amino acids. The germline V gene has CDR1 KGHSH and CDR2 LQKENI. V gave up 1 base and J gave up 7 bases, with 10 bases separating them. The CDR3 spells CASSPRSESEAFF. CDR3 in DNA: TGTGCCAGCTCACCACGGAGCGAGAGTGAAGCTTTCTTT.

The table lists this clone with a count of one. V and J are TRBV7-9 and TRBJ1-5; D possibly corresponds to TRBD1 (5 bases). The V gene's germline CDR1 is SEHNR and CDR2 FQNEAQ (reference sequence). Between the trimmed V and J ends, which lost 3 bases and 3 bases, there was a span of 18 bases. The CDR3 totals 17 residues. The CDR3 DNA is TGTGCCAGCAGCTTGGGGGTGGGAGGGCTGAACAATCAGCCCCAGCATTTT. Its translation: CASSLGVGGLNNQPQHF.

V and J are TRBV5-6 and TRBJ2-2; TRBD1 might be the D (6 bases). Trimming removed 3 bases from V and 4 bases from J, with 13 bases in between. Germline-derived CDR1 and CDR2 are SGHDT and YYEEEE. The CDR3 length is 15 residues. This CDR3 is CASSSNPRGTGELFF. CDR3 sequence (DNA): TGTGCCAGCAGCTCGAACCCCAGGGGCACCGGGGAGCTGTTTTTT. The whole variable domain, filled in from reference TRBV5-6 and TRBJ2-2, reads DAGVTQSPTHLIKTRGQQVTLRCSPKSGHDTVSWYQQALGQGPQFIFQYYEEEERQRGNFPDRFSGHQFPNYSSELNVNALLLGDSALYLCASSSNPRGTGELFFGEGSRLTVL.

The V and J genes are TRBV4-2 and TRBJ1-1; D might be TRBD1 (5 bases). V lost 0 bases to trimming and J lost 4 bases, with 12 bases between them. The CDR3 contains 15 residues. Germline-derived CDR1 and CDR2 are LGHNA and YNFKEQ. The CDR3 DNA is TGTGCCAGCAGCCAAGAAAAGGGACTGGGCACTGAAGCTTTCTTT. Its protein product is CASSQEKGLGTEAFF.

The rearrangement links TRBV12-3 or TRBV12-4 to TRBJ2-7; 7 nucleotides line up with TRBD2. This CDR3 spans 13 amino acids. With 4 bases clipped from V and 3 bases from J, the junction kept 3 bases outside the gene matches. CDR3 sequence (DNA): TGTGCCAGCAGTTCGGGCGGGAGCTACGAGCAGTACTTC. Translation: CASSSGGSYEQYF.

The chain joins TRBV5-1 to TRBJ2-2, with 8 positions matching TRBD1. V shed 0 bases, J shed 5 bases, and the junction held 6 bases outside the gene matches. The CDR3 is 16 residues long. Germline loops: CDR1 SGHRS, CDR2 YFSETQ. CDR3: CASSLGTGRRTGELFF. CDR3 DNA: TGCGCCAGCAGCTTGGGGACAGGGAGGCGTACCGGGGAGCTGTTTTTT.

V is TRBV4-3 and J is TRBJ2-1; 9 bases fit TRBD2. The CDR3 totals 17 residues. Trimming at V came to 0 bases and at J to 2 bases, leaving 5 bases not matched to a gene. Germline V gives CDR1 LGHNA, CDR2 YSLEER. The chain's CDR3 is CASSQEFSGSTYNEQFF. CDR3 DNA sequence: TGCGCCAGCAGCCAAGAGTTTAGCGGGAGTACCTACAATGAGCAGTTCTTC.

This chain uses TRBV29-1 with TRBJ2-1, with D possibly TRBD1 on 6 matching bases. There are 14 residues in the CDR3. The V end was cut by 4 bases, the J end by 4 bases, with 14 bases between. Per the germline V gene, CDR1 is SQVTM and CDR2 is ANQGSEA. The CDR3 DNA follows: TGCAGCGTTGTCACCGGGACACTTTACAATGAGCAGTTCTTC. It specifies CSVVTGTLYNEQFF.

The rearrangement links TRBV10-2 to TRBJ2-2; TRBD2 is a possible D gene (5 bases). This CDR3 region has 13 residues. The germline V gene has CDR1 WSHSY and CDR2 SAAADI. Trimming removed 8 bases from V and 1 base from J, with 8 bases in between. The CDR3 region has the DNA TGCGCCAGCTGGCGGGTGAACACCGGGGAGCTGTTTTTT. Translation: CASWRVNTGELFF.

The chain uses TRBV9 and TRBJ2-1; 7 bases agree with TRBD2. Germline trimming cut 0 bases from V and 9 bases from J; bases unmatched to any gene: 6. The germline CDR1 and CDR2 sequences are SGDLS and YYNGEE. The CDR3 is made up of 14 amino acids. DNA for the CDR3: TGTGCCAGCAGCGTAGCGGGGGGAAGGCGTGAGCAGTTCTTC. This codes for CASSVAGGRREQFF.

In this sample, this clone turned up once. This rearrangement joins TRBV6-5 to TRBJ2-1; D may be TRBD2 (5 bases). Per germline, CDR1 MNHEY and CDR2 SVGAGI. Trimming took off 10 bases at V and 6 bases at J, with 19 bases between the two ends. The CDR3 runs 14 residues. The CDR3 here is CATTPMVSGNEQFF. DNA for the CDR3: TGTGCCACCACCCCAATGGTAAGCGGCAATGAGCAGTTCTTC.

This chain uses TRBV5-1 with TRBJ1-1, with TRBD1 matching over 9 bases. Per germline, CDR1 SGHRS and CDR2 YFSETQ. The CDR3 extends over 15 amino acids. Trimming took 2 bases from V and 3 from J; bases not matched to a gene: 5. The CDR3 region has the DNA TGCGCCAGCAGCTTACAGGGGGCTTTGTACACTGAAGCTTTCTTT. Translated, it gives CASSLQGALYTEAFF.

The chain carries TRBV10-3 and TRBJ2-2, with 8 bases identical to TRBD1. V shed 7 bases, J shed 4 bases, and the junction held 14 bases outside the gene matches. CDR3 length equals 17 residues. Germline assignment: CDR1 ENHRY and CDR2 SYGVKD. CDR3 in DNA: TGTGCCATCACTTCAGGGGGCCAATCCGGCATCACCGGGGAGCTGTTTTTT. Its protein is CAITSGGQSGITGELFF.

The chain carries TRBV6-6 and TRBJ2-5, with 8 nucleotides matching TRBD2. The CDR3 consists of 13 residues. CDR1 and CDR2 (germline): MNHNY, SVGAGI (reference sequence). V dropped 7 bases and J dropped 5; count of bases not matched to a gene: 6. The DNA of the CDR3 is TGTGCCAGCACCCCCCGCGGGAGGGAGACCCAGTACTTC. Encoded protein: CASTPRGRETQYF.

The chain joins TRBV7-9 to TRBJ2-3; 7 bases match TRBD2. CDR1 SEHNR and CDR2 FQNEAQ come from the germline V gene (reference sequence). The CDR3 is 15 amino acids. The trim removed 1 base at V and 1 base at J, leaving 2 bases unmatched. CDR3 region: CASSLVAGGTDTQYF. CDR3 DNA: TGTGCCAGCAGCTTAGTGGCGGGAGGCACAGATACGCAGTATTTT. The complete variable domain, with remaining parts taken from reference TRBV7-9 and TRBJ2-3, reads DTGVSQNPRHKITKRGQNVTFRCDPISEHNRLYWYRQTLGQGPEFLTYFQNEAQLEKSRLLSDRFSAERPKGSFSTLEIQRTEQGDSAMYLCASSLVAGGTDTQYFGPGTRLTVL.

This chain joins TRBV7-2 and TRBJ1-3; 10 nucleotides agree with TRBD1. Germline CDR1 is SGHTA and CDR2 is FQGNSA. The CDR3 runs 14 residues. The trim removed 5 bases at V and 5 bases at J, leaving 3 bases unmatched. The CDR3 reads CASSPGQGRNTIYF. DNA for the CDR3: TGTGCCAGCAGCCCGGGACAGGGGAGAAACACCATATATTTT.

The chain couples TRBV5-1 to TRBJ1-1; no clear D gene. The germline V gene encodes CDR1 SGHRS and CDR2 YFSETQ. V was cut by 3 bases and J by 5 bases, with 14 bases left in between. This CDR3 has 14 amino acids. CDR3 sequence (DNA): TGCGCCAGCAGCTCCGCGGGATTCGGAACTGAAGCTTTCTTT. Protein product: CASSSAGFGTEAFF.